The present entry profiles one T cell receptor beta chain with its context. These data originate in a study of cytomegalovirus exposure and HLA in healthy donors. The CDR3 sequence is 14 residues long. Germline values: CDR1 MDHEN, CDR2 SYDVKM. V trimming: 2 bases; J trimming: 4 bases; junction bases outside the gene matches: 4. With 60 Vbeta and 13 Jbeta primers, the PCR was carried out. The table came from immunoSEQ multiplex PCR; TCRdb's copy has only in-frame clones and leaves some out. The table includes some 130,000 clones, more than 80% detected once. This clonotype was sampled from a woman aged 40-49 years in good health and CMV-seropositive. V usage is TRBV28 and J usage is TRBJ1-2, with 7 nucleotides matching TRBD1. The sample taken for sequencing was PBMCs. CDR3 amino acids: CASSLGGQSYGYTF. In nucleotides, the CDR3 is TGTGCCAGCAGTTTAGGGGGACAGTCCTATGGCTACACCTTC.